This TCR beta chain is from a study of cytomegalovirus exposure and HLA in healthy donors. Study results and caveats: Cytomegalovirus association was assigned to approximately 160 TCR beta chains. For cytomegalovirus status, the classifier reportedly gave diagnoses with high specificity and sensitivity.

This clone has more than one count but fewer than ten. Its specificity is unknown. The germline CDR1 and CDR2 sequences are SNHLY and FYNNEI. With 2 bases removed from V and 3 bases from J, the gap between germline ends came to 19 bases. The CDR3 runs to 17 residues. The protocol was immunoSEQ multiplex PCR, while the TCRdb copy is restricted to in-frame clones and leaves out a portion. The table has 150,000 to 200,000 clones, about 89% seen once; the top ten hold less than 3.5%. This receptor was identified in a man younger than 35 in good health and CMV-seropositive. Sequencing input: PBMCs. The rearrangement uses TRBV2 and TRBJ1-2; weak D call: TRBD1 (5 bases). CDR3 DNA sequence: TGTGCCAGCAGTGAACAAGGGAGGGGCGCCAATTACTATGGCTACACCTTC. As protein: CASSEQGRGANYYGYTF. Full variable domain (remainder filled in from reference TRBV2 and TRBJ1-2): EPEVTQTPSHQVTQMGQEVILRCVPISNHLYFYWYRQILGQKVEFLVSFYNNEISEKSEIFDDQFSVERPDGSNFTLKIRSTKLEDSAMYFCASSEQGRGANYYGYTFGSGTRLTVV.